The 13 T cell receptor beta chains in this list originate from one sample, sequenced in a study of technical replicates of blood from a few donors. Assay used: immunoSEQ multiplex PCR; TCRdb lists only in-frame clones, some missing. The sample records 13,000 to 15,000 clones, 85% being singletons. Sequenced input: PBMCs. These TCRs come from a human donor in good health.

The chain has TRBV2 and TRBJ2-7; 9 bases fit TRBD2. Germline V gives CDR1 SNHLY, CDR2 FYNNEI. V dropped 0 bases and J dropped 2; count of bases not matched to a gene: 5. The CDR3 has 16 amino acids. CDR3: CASSEARTSVTYEQYF. The CDR3 nucleotides read TGTGCCAGCAGTGAAGCGCGGACTAGCGTAACCTACGAGCAGTACTTC. The entire variable domain, with the rest obtained from reference TRBV2 and TRBJ2-7, is as follows: EPEVTQTPSHQVTQMGQEVILRCVPISNHLYFYWYRQILGQKVEFLVSFYNNEISEKSEIFDDQFSVERPDGSNFTLKIRSTKLEDSAMYFCASSEARTSVTYEQYFGPGTRLTVT.

The chain uses TRBV18 and TRBJ2-6; 7 positions match TRBD1. With V trimmed by 3 bases and J by 1 base, 9 bases remained unmatched. The CDR3 is 18 residues long. Germline CDR1 KGHSH, CDR2 LQKENI. Written as DNA, the CDR3 is TGTGCCAGCTCACCCCGACAGGGAGTAAGTTCTGGGGCCAACGTCCTGACTTTC. Translating it yields CASSPRQGVSSGANVLTF.

The rearrangement links TRBV27 to TRBJ2-3, with 10 bases lining up with TRBD2. Germline lookup yields CDR1 MNHEY and CDR2 SMNVEV (reference sequence). Trimming took 4 bases from V and 2 from J; bases not matched to a gene: 3. This CDR3 spans 15 amino acids. CDR3 region: CASSSGLANTDTQYF. The CDR3 DNA follows: TGTGCCAGCAGTTCGGGACTAGCGAACACAGATACGCAGTATTTT.

The CDR3 sequence: CASSLEGHSTGELFF. CDR3 DNA: TGTGCCAGCAGCTTGGAAGGACATAGTACCGGGGAGCTGTTTTTT. The chain couples TRBV5-4 to TRBJ2-2; a possible D gene is TRBD1 (5 bases). This CDR3 comprises 15 residues. Trimming removed 0 bases at V and 5 bases at J, with 11 bases between. In germline, CDR1 is SGHNT, CDR2 YYREEE (reference sequence).

This chain uses TRBV6-1 with TRBJ1-1; D gene ambiguous. Germline lookup yields CDR1 MNHNS and CDR2 SASEGT. V was trimmed by 4 bases and J by 5 bases, leaving 14 bases between them. This CDR3 comprises 14 residues. CDR3 DNA: TGTGCCAGCAGTGTTACCCCGGGAGTGACTGAAGCTTTCTTT. Encoded protein: CASSVTPGVTEAFF.

V is TRBV14 and J is TRBJ2-3; 11 bases map to TRBD2. The CDR3 has 15 amino acids. Per germline, CDR1 SGHDN and CDR2 FVKESK. V was pared by 0 bases and J by 7 bases, with 3 bases of the junction left unmatched. The DNA of the CDR3 is TGTGCCAGCAGCCAAGAACTAGCGGGAGTATATACGCAGTATTTT. Residues: CASSQELAGVYTQYF. Together with reference TRBV14 and TRBJ2-3, the CDR3 gives the full variable domain: EAGVTQFPSHSVIEKGQTVTLRCDPISGHDNLYWYRRVMGKEIKFLLHFVKESKQDESGMPNNRFLAERTGGTYSTLKVQPAELEDSGVYFCASSQELAGVYTQYFGPGTRLTVL.

J is TRBJ2-1 and V is TRBV7-6, with 9 nucleotides matching TRBD2. Trimming removed 1 base from V and 8 bases from J; junction bases left unmatched: 15. Per germline, CDR1 SGHVS and CDR2 FNYEAQ. CDR3 length: 18 amino acids. CDR3 in DNA: TGTGCCAGCAGCTTAGAAGATGATCTGGCGGGAGGGATCGATGAGCAGTTCTTC. Its translation is CASSLEDDLAGGIDEQFF. Drawing the rest from reference TRBV7-6 and TRBJ2-1, the complete variable domain is GAGVSQSPRYKVTKRGQDVALRCDPISGHVSLYWYRQALGQGPEFLTYFNYEAQQDKSGLPNDRFSAERPEGSISTLTIQRTEQRDSAMYRCASSLEDDLAGGIDEQFFGPGTRLTVL.

J is TRBJ1-1 and V is TRBV29-1; 9 bases fit TRBD1. Unmatched junction bases numbered 5, after V lost 8 bases and J lost 1 base. CDR1 SQVTM and CDR2 ANQGSEA come from the germline V gene. CDR3 size: 13 residues. The CDR3 is CSSRDRENTEAFF. The CDR3 DNA reads TGCAGCAGCCGGGACAGGGAGAACACTGAAGCTTTCTTT.

The chain combines TRBV19 with TRBJ1-3; no firm D call. CDR1 and CDR2 (germline): LNHDA, SQIVND (reference sequence). CDR3 length: 14 residues. The V gene lost 6 bases and the J gene lost 0 bases, with 9 bases spanning the gap. The CDR3 loop is CASSVQSSGNTIYF. In DNA, the CDR3 is TGTGCCAGTAGCGTACAGAGCTCTGGAAACACCATATATTTT.

V and J are TRBV9 and TRBJ2-1, with 9 bases lining up with TRBD1. The CDR3 loop spans 14 amino acids. Germline V gives CDR1 SGDLS, CDR2 YYNGEE. V was clipped by 3 bases and J by 7 bases; unmatched bases: 5. DNA for the CDR3: TGTGCCAGCAGCGACCGGGACAGGGTGAATGAGCAGTTCTTC. Protein: CASSDRDRVNEQFF.

The V call is TRBV29-1, the J call TRBJ1-1; weak D call: TRBD1 (6 bases). The CDR3 contains 15 residues. Per the germline V gene, CDR1 is SQVTM and CDR2 is ANQGSEA. Between the trimmed V and J ends, which lost 7 bases and 2 bases, there was a span of 20 bases. The CDR3 region is CSAGTPKTLNTEAFF. The DNA of the CDR3 is TGCAGCGCTGGGACACCCAAGACACTTAACACTGAAGCTTTCTTT.

The CDR3 loop is CASSLPSGRYEQYF. The CDR3 DNA sequence: TGTGCCAGCAGTTTACCTAGCGGGAGATACGAGCAGTACTTC. The chain links TRBV28 to TRBJ2-7; 10 bases align to TRBD2. This CDR3 contains 14 residues. CDR1 MDHEN and CDR2 SYDVKM come from the germline V gene. V gave up 2 bases and J gave up 4 bases; unmatched junction bases: 2.

The chain has TRBV5-5 and TRBJ2-5; 7 bases agree with TRBD1. The CDR3 runs 13 residues. The V gene's germline CDR1 is SGHKS and CDR2 YYEKEE (reference sequence). V lost 1 base, J lost 5 bases, and 2 bases stayed unmatched. CDR3 sequence reads: CASSLTGVETQYF. In DNA, the CDR3 is TGTGCCAGCAGCTTGACAGGGGTGGAGACCCAGTACTTC.